This TCR beta chain was sequenced during a study of blood T cells in healthy people across ages. Notes on the study in general: PBMC samples, being unsorted, prevented any conclusive comparison of naive and antigen-experienced cells.

Together with a sample-barcoded 5' primer, a J-beta primer mix was included in a second PCR lasting about 6 to 11 cycles. Via MiXCR, TCRdb re-called the 5' RACE reads, giving one row per CDR3 protein. This repertoire shows more than 1.4 million distinct CDR3 sequences, about 40% found once; its top ten account for 7.9%. This CDR3 spans 16 amino acids. Germline V gene data show CDR1 as MGHRA and CDR2 as YSYEKL. Worth noting for this clonotype: Its antigen is as yet unknown.

This clonotype originated in a woman younger than 35 in good health. The sample taken for sequencing was blood. The chain has TRBV4-1 and TRBJ2-1, with D tentatively TRBD2 (5 bases). The J call could be wrong; TRBJ2-7 is a better fit for the DNA end. CDR3 protein: CASSQVPSGNYNEQYF. CDR3 bases: TGCGCCAGCAGCCAAGTACCCAGCGGAAACTACAATGAGCAGTACTTC.